Listed below are T cell receptor beta chains from one sample, sequenced in a study of regulatory T cells in long-lasting Graves disease. From the multiplex PCR reads, TCRdb called clonotypes with MiXCR, one entry per CDR3 protein. The sample contains fewer than 400,000 distinct CDR3 sequences, more than 15% of which appear only once. The sequenced sample was peripheral blood mononuclear cells (PBMCs), obtained at new diagnosis, from a patient treated with antithyroid drugs. The receptors were gathered from a female donor with Graves disease. Both conserved end residues are part of each CDR3. A D gene is named only where the DNA matches it firmly. Clone sizes are given selectively: once, few, many, or a class where the clone is expanded.

size: many; J: TRBJ1-2; V: TRBV5-5; D: .; CDR3: CASSLSVSGARYDGYTF; DNA: TGTGCCAGCAGCTTGTCTGTGTCGGGGGCGAGGTACGATGGCTACACCTTC
size: many; J: TRBJ2-7; V: TRBV28; D: .; CDR3: CASSPTKSYEQYF; DNA: TGTGCCAGCAGTCCGACCAAATCCTACGAGCAGTACTTC
size: many; J: TRBJ1-1; V: TRBV6-9; D: .; CDR3: CASSFQGIEAFF; DNA: TGTGCCAGCAGTTTCCAGGGTATTGAAGCTTTCTTT
size: .; J: TRBJ1-1; V: TRBV28; D: .; CDR3: CASRYRGESNTEAFF; DNA: TGTGCCAGCAGGTACCGGGGGGAGAGTAACACTGAAGCTTTCTTT
size: many; J: TRBJ2-5; V: TRBV11-3; D: .; CDR3: CASSPQRGPRETQYF; DNA: TGTGCCAGCAGCCCCCAACGCGGGCCCAGAGAGACCCAGTACTTC
size: many; J: TRBJ1-5; V: TRBV6-5; D: .; CDR3: CASSYGDRGQPQHF; DNA: TGTGCCAGCAGTTACGGAGACCGAGGTCAGCCCCAGCATTTT
size: many; J: TRBJ1-1; V: TRBV15; D: .; CDR3: CATSPGNTEAFF; DNA: TGTGCCACCAGCCCAGGGAACACTGAAGCTTTCTTT
size: .; J: TRBJ2-6; V: TRBV6-5; D: .; CDR3: CASSYGGQGSSGANVLTF; DNA: TGTGCCAGCAGTTACGGTGGGCAGGGGAGCTCTGGGGCCAACGTCCTGACTTTC
size: many; J: TRBJ2-3; V: TRBV29-1; D: .; CDR3: CSVPGRTNLGDTQYF; DNA: TGCAGCGTTCCGGGACGCACCAACCTCGGGGATACGCAGTATTTT
size: many; J: TRBJ2-7; V: TRBV10-3; D: .; CDR3: CAISDYGKGYEQYF; DNA: TGTGCCATCAGTGATTACGGGAAAGGGTACGAGCAGTACTTC
size: many; J: TRBJ2-2; V: TRBV7-8; D: TRBD2; CDR3: CASTIAGGPSFANTGELFF; DNA: TGTGCCAGCACCATAGCGGGAGGGCCCTCTTTCGCGAACACCGGGGAGCTGTTTTTT